This T cell receptor (beta chain) was obtained from a study of blood T cell repertoires in COVID-19. In the study overall: Italy, Spain and the United States were the sources of the convalescent and acute COVID-19 samples. The analysed material was cDNA or gDNA that came from T cells, B-cell-depleted T cells, or PBMCs.

How the authors handled the data: From reference gene primer amplification, estimates of nucleated cell counts were derived. Produced via immunoSEQ multiplex PCR; TCRdb's table is partial and in-frame only. V and J calls and clone size are copied from that table; D and trimming were computed from the DNA. The sample consists of fewer than 150,000 clones, roughly 85% of them appearing once. J was trimmed by 0 bases and V by 2 bases; bases with no gene match: 12. The CDR3 covers 18 residues. The germline V gene has CDR1 ENHRY and CDR2 SYGVKD. Sequencing input: peripheral blood. This clonotype was obtained from a woman aged 60-75 years with COVID-19, enrolled during active disease. The rearrangement links TRBV10-3 to TRBJ1-2; 7 bases are a match to TRBD1. CDR3 in DNA: TGTGCCATCAGTGAGACCGCAGACAGGGTGGTGTCTAACTATGGCTACACCTTC. The encoded protein is CAISETADRVVSNYGYTF.